The sequence of this T cell receptor (beta chain) was determined in a study of blood T cells in healthy people across ages. General observations from the study: Unsorted PBMCs prevented conclusive naive versus antigen-experienced comparison.

In regard to this clonotype: As yet, its antigen is unknown.

For the second PCR, which ran for about 7 to 11 cycles, a sample-barcoded 5' primer and a J-beta primer mix were used. One entry per CDR3 protein results from TCRdb running MiXCR on the 5' RACE reads. The data contain some 1.5 million distinct CDR3 sequences, 28% of them seen just once; the ten biggest clones take up 7.7%. V lost 0 bases, J lost 2 bases, and 1 base stayed unmatched. Germline lookup yields CDR1 LNHNV and CDR2 YYDKDF (reference sequence). This CDR3 is built from 15 residues. Each donor gave around 9.3 milliliters of peripheral blood. This chain joins TRBV15 and TRBJ2-5; 9 bases map to TRBD1. The receptor's source is a woman younger than 45 in good health. Material: blood. The CDR3 region is CATSRETGGQETQYF. The DNA of the CDR3 is TGTGCCACCAGCAGAGAGACAGGGGGTCAAGAGACCCAGTACTTC. Filled out from reference TRBV15 and TRBJ2-5, the complete variable domain reads DAMVIQNPRYQVTQFGKPVTLSCSQTLNHNVMYWYQQKSSQAPKLLFHYYDKDFNNEADTPDNFQSRRPNTSFCFLDIRSPGLGDTAMYLCATSRETGGQETQYFGPGTRLLVL.